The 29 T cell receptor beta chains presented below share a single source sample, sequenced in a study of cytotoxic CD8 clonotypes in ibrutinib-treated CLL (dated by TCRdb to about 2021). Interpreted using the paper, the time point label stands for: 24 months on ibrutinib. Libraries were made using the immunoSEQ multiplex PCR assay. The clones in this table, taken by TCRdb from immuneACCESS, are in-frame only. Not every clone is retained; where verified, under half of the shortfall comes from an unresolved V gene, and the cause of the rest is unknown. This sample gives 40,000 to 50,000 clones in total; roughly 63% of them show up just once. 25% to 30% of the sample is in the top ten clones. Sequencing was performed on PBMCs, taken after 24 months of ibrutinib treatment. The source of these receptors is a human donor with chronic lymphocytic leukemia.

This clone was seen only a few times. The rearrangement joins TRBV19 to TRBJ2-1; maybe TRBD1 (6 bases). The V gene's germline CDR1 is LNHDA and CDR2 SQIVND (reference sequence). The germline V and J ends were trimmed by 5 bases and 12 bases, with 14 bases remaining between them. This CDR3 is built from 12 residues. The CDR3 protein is CASSEAAGVQFF. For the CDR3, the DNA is TGTGCCAGTAGTGAAGCGGCAGGGGTGCAGTTCTTC.

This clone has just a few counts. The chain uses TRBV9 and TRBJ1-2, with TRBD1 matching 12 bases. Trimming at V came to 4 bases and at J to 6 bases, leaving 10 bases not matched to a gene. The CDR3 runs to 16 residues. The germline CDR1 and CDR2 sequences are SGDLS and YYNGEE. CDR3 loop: CASSTQSGTGGDGYTF. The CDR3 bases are TGTGCCAGCAGCACCCAGTCCGGGACAGGGGGCGATGGCTACACCTTC.

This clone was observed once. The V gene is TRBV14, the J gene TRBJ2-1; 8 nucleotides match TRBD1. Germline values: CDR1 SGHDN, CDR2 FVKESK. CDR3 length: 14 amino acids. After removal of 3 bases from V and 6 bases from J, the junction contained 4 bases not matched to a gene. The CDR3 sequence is CASSQMTGANEQFF. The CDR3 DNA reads TGTGCCAGCAGCCAGATGACAGGGGCCAATGAGCAGTTCTTC.

The CDR3 bases are TGCGCCAGCAGCCGGGATCTCGCCGGTGGAGAGACCCAGTACTTC. Translation gives CASSRDLAGGETQYF. The chain uses TRBV5-1 and TRBJ2-5; D might be TRBD2 (5 bases). CDR1 and CDR2 (germline): SGHRS, YFSETQ. The CDR3 length is 15 residues. The V end lost 4 bases, the J end lost 4 bases, and 17 bases lay between the germline ends.

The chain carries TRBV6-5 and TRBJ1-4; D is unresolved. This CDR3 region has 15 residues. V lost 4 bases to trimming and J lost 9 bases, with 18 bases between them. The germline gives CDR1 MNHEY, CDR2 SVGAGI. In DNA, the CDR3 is TGTGCCAGCAGTTTAACTTACGGGGAGCGCCAAAAACTGTTTTTT. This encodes CASSLTYGERQKLFF.

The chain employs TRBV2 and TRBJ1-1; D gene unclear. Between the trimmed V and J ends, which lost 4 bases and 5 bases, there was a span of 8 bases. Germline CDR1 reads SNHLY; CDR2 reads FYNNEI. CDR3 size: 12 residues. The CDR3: CASSVGDTEAFF. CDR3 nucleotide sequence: TGTGCCAGCAGTGTGGGAGATACTGAAGCTTTCTTT.

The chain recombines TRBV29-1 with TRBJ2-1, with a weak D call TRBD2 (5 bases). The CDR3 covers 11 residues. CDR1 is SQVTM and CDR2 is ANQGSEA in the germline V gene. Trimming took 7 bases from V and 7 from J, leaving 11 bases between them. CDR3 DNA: TGCAGCGGAGGAAGAGGGAATGAGCAGTTCTTC. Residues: CSGGRGNEQFF.

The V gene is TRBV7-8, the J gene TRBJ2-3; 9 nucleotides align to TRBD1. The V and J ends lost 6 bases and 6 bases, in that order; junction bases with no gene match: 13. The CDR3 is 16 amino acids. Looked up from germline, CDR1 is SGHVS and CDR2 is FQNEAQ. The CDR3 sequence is CASSPGRDRAKDTQYF. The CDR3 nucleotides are TGTGCCAGCAGTCCGGGCCGGGACAGGGCCAAGGATACGCAGTATTTT. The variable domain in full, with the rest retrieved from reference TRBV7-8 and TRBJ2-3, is GAGVSQSPRYKVAKRGQDVALRCDPISGHVSLFWYQQALGQGPEFLTYFQNEAQLDKSGLPSDRFFAERPEGSVSTLKIQRTQQEDSAVYLCASSPGRDRAKDTQYFGPGTRLTVL.

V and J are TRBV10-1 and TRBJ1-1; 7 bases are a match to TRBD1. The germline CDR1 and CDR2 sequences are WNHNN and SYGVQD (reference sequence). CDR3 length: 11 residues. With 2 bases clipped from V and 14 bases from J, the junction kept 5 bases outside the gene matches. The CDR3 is CASSEAGQAFF. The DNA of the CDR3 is TGCGCCAGCAGTGAGGCCGGACAGGCCTTCTTT.

CDR3 region: CASSTLDRKGNQPQHF. The CDR3 bases are TGTGCCAGTAGTACCTTGGACAGAAAAGGCAATCAGCCCCAGCATTTT. The J gene is TRBJ1-5, the V gene TRBV19, with a possible D match to TRBD1 (6 bases). The germline V and J ends were trimmed by 4 bases and 2 bases, with 15 bases remaining between them. This CDR3 is 16 amino acids long. Germline CDR1 is LNHDA and CDR2 is SQIVND (reference sequence).

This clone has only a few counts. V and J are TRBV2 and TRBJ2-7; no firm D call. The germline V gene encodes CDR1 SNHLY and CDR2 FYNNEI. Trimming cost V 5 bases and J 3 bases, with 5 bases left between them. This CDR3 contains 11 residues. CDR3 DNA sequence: TGTGCCAGCAGTATGGGCTACGAGCAGTACTTC. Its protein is CASSMGYEQYF.

The CDR3 reads CASSFELGRGNSPLHF. In DNA, the CDR3 is TGTGCCAGCAGTTTTGAGTTGGGTAGGGGCAATTCACCCCTCCACTTT. The genes are TRBV27 and TRBJ1-6, with a weak D call TRBD1 (5 bases). Germline CDR1 and CDR2: MNHEY and SMNVEV (reference sequence). Deletions cut 3 bases from V and 7 bases from J, with 16 bases between. This CDR3 has 16 amino acids.

The CDR3 reads CASSLAGGVEQFF. The CDR3 DNA sequence: TGTGCCAGCAGTTTAGCGGGGGGGGTTGAGCAGTTCTTC. The chain combines TRBV27 with TRBJ2-1; TRBD2 aligns across 9 bases. V shed 2 bases, J shed 9 bases, and the junction held 2 bases outside the gene matches. The CDR3 is 13 residues long. Germline CDR1 and CDR2: MNHEY and SMNVEV (reference sequence).

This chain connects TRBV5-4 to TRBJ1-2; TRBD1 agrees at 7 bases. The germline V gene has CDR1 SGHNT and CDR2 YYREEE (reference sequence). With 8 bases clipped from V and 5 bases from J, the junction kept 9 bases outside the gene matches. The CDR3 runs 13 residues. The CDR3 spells CASRGQPLYGYTF. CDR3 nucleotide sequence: TGTGCCAGTAGGGGGCAACCTCTTTATGGCTACACCTTC.

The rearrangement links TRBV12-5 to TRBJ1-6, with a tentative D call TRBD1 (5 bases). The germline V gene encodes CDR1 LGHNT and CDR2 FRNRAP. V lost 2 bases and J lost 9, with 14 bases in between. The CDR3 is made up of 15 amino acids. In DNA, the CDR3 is TGTGCTAGTGGTTTGTCGGCGGGGGGGAGTTCACCCCTCCACTTT. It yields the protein CASGLSAGGSSPLHF.

The DNA for the CDR3 is TGTGCCAGTAGTATAATGACAGGGGCCAATGAGCAGTTCTTC. Residues: CASSIMTGANEQFF. The chain is built from TRBV19 and TRBJ2-1; TRBD1 agrees at 8 bases. CDR3 length: 14 amino acids. The V gene's germline CDR1 is LNHDA and CDR2 SQIVND (reference sequence). V dropped 2 bases and J dropped 6; count of bases not matched to a gene: 3.

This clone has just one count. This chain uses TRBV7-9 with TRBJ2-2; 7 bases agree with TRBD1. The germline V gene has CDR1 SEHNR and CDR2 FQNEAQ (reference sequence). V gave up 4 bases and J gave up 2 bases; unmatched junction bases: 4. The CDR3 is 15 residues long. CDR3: CASSSGTANTGELFF. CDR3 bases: TGTGCCAGCAGCTCCGGGACAGCAAACACCGGGGAGCTGTTTTTT.

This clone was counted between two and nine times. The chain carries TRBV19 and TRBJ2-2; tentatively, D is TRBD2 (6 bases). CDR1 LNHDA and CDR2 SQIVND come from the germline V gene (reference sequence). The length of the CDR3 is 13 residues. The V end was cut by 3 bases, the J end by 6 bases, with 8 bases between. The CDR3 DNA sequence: TGTGCCAGTAGTATCTGGGAGGCCGGGGAGCTGTTTTTT. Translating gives CASSIWEAGELFF.

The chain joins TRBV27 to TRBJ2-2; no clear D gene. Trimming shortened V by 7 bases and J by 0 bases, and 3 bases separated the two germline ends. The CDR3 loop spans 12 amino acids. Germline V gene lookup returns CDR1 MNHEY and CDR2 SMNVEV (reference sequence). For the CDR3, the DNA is TGTGCCAGCACCTCGAACACCGGGGAGCTGTTTTTT. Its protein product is CASTSNTGELFF.

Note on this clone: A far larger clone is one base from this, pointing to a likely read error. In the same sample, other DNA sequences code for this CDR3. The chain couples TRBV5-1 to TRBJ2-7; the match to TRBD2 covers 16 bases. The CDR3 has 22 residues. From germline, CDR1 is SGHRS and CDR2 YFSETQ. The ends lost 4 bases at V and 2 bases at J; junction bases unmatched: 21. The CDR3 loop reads CASSAWGSRTGLAGGTTYEQYF. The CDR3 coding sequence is TGCGCCAGCAGCGCCTGGGGTAGCCGTACGGGACTAGCGGGGGGGACAACCTACGAGCAGTACTTC.

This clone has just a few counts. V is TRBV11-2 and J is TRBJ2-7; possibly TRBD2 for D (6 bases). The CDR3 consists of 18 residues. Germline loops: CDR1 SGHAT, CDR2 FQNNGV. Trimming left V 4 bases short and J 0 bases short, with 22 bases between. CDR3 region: CASSSTWVGRGNSYEQYF. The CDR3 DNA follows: TGTGCCAGCAGCTCAACATGGGTGGGTCGGGGGAACTCCTACGAGCAGTACTTC.

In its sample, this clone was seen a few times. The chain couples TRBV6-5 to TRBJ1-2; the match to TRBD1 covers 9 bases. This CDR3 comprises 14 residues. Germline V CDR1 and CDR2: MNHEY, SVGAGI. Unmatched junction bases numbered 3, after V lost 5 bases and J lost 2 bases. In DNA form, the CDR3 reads TGTGCCAGCAGTGACGGGACAGGGAACTATGGCTACACCTTC. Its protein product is CASSDGTGNYGYTF.

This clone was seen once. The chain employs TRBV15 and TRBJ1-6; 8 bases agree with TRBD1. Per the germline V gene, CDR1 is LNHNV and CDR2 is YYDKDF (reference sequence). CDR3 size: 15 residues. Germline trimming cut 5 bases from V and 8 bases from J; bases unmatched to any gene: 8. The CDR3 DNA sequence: TGTGCCACCAGCGAAGGAACAGGGGGGTATTCACCCCTCCACTTT. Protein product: CATSEGTGGYSPLHF. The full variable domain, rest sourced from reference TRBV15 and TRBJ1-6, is DAMVIQNPRYQVTQFGKPVTLSCSQTLNHNVMYWYQQKSSQAPKLLFHYYDKDFNNEADTPDNFQSRRPNTSFCFLDIRSPGLGDTAMYLCATSEGTGGYSPLHFGNGTRLTVT.

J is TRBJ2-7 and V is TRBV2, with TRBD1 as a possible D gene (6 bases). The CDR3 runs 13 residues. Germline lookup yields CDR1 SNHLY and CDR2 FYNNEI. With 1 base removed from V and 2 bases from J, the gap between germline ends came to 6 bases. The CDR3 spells CASSEGTAYEQYF. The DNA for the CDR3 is TGTGCCAGCAGTGAAGGGACAGCCTACGAGCAGTACTTC.

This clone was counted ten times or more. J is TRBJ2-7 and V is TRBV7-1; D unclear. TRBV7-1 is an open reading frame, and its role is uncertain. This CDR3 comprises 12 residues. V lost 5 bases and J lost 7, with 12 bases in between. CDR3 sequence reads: CASSPAVEEQYF. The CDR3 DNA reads TGTGCCAGCAGCCCGGCGGTGGAAGAGCAGTACTTC.

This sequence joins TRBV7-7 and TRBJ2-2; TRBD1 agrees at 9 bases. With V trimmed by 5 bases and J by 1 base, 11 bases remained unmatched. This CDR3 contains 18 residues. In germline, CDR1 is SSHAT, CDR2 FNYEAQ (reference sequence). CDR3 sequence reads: CASSPEAPGQGNTGELFF. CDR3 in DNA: TGTGCCAGCAGCCCAGAGGCCCCGGGACAGGGGAACACCGGGGAGCTGTTTTTT.

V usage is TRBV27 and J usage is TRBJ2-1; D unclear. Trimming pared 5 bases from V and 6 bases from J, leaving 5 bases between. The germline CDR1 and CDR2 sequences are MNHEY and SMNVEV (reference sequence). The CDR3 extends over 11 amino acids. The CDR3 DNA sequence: TGTGCCAGCAGTCATCTCAATGAGCAGTTCTTC. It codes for CASSHLNEQFF.

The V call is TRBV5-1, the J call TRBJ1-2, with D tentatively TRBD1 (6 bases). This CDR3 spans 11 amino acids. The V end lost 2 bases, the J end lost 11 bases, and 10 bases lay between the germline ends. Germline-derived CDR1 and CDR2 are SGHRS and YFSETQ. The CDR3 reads CASSLGGGYTF. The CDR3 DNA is TGCGCCAGCAGCTTAGGAGGGGGTTACACCTTC.

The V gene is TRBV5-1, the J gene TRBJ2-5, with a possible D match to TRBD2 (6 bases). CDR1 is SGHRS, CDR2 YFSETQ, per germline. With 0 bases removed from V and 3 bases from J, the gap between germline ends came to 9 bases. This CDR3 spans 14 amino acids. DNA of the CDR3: TGCGCCAGCAGCTTGGTAGGCGGGAAAGAGACCCAGTACTTC. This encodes CASSLVGGKETQYF.